This entry features one T cell receptor beta chain sequence. Its target is not known. The sample belongs to a study of blood T cells in healthy people across ages. Overall study findings and caveats: Naive T cell percentage showed a strong correlation with the diversity of TCR beta. The recorded TCR beta diversity per million T cells decreased in a roughly linear manner with age. It was not known whether donors were CMV positive (a possible confounder of expanded clonotype changes).

Germline assignment: CDR1 SGHTA and CDR2 FQGNSA. The CDR3 has 16 amino acids. Between the trimmed V and J ends, which lost 5 bases and 5 bases, there was a span of 19 bases. Using a J-beta primer mix together with a sample-barcoded 5' primer, a second PCR was run for roughly 7 to 11 cycles. Using its own MiXCR run on the 5' RACE reads, TCRdb lists one record per CDR3 protein. This table holds about a million distinct CDR3 sequences, roughly two fifths found once. The chain carries TRBV7-2 and TRBJ2-4, with D possibly matching TRBD2 (6 bases). This TCR was recovered from a young man in good health. The specimen sequenced was blood. In DNA form, the CDR3 reads TGTGCCAGCAGCCCCCCGGCGGGAACAGACGAAAACATTCAGTACTTC. It translates to CASSPPAGTDENIQYF.